These T cell receptor beta chains were read from a single sample in a study of naive and memory T cell subsets. TCRdb re-called the 5' RACE reads with MiXCR, one entry per CDR3 protein. The sample holds 32,000 or so distinct CDR3 sequences, over 15% seen once. The receptors were gathered from a female donor in good health. Both conserved end residues are part of each CDR3. Some rows have no size entry. The others give once, few or many, or a class for an expanded clone.

V | size | CDR3
TRBV5-4 | NA | CASSDKGTGRNGELFF
TRBV18 | many | CASSPAGEQPQHF
TRBV3-1 | once | CASSPAGTNYEQYF
TRBV6-1 | many | CASRKEKLFF
TRBV5-1 | NA | CASSDGTSGAQTQYF
TRBV29-1 | many | CSVDQRANTEAFF
TRBV12-3/TRBV12-4 | few | CASSLRAGRGQETQYF
TRBV7-8 | NA | CASSLQGSTDTQYF
TRBV5-5 | few | CASSLAPDTYEQYF
TRBV5-6 | NA | CASSPVDLNTGELFF
TRBV10-3 | NA | CAIWAGGKDEQFF
TRBV4-2 | few | CASSQGTRLEQETQYF
TRBV2 | many | CASSPSTLMRYTF
TRBV6-5 | many | CASSTGTGPTEAFF
TRBV7-8 | many | CASSSAGESETQYF
TRBV5-1 | NA | CASSIRQGTIMSNTGELFF
TRBV5-1 | few | CASSLAQRAGELFF
TRBV19 | NA | CAIAPGTWASYNEQFF
TRBV12-3/TRBV12-4 | few | CASSPGQGLSAQHF
TRBV29-1 | many | CSVGRWAGEADTQYF
TRBV5-8 | many | CASSLRRDKGGYGYTF
TRBV18 | medium-sized | CASSPRTGRNTEAFF
TRBV5-1 | NA | CASSQGQGNEKLFF
TRBV6-5 | many | CANGTARNQPQHF
TRBV20-1 | many | CSARSGTFSYEQYF
TRBV29-1 | many | CSVARGPTEEQYF
TRBV6-6 | NA | CASSYPRGGYNEQFF
TRBV20-1 | few | CSARVPPGTSGAVGTDTQYF
TRBV3-1 | NA | CASSQGQSSYNEQFF
TRBV6-5 | NA | CASSYLSSGGTKNIQYF
TRBV27 | many | CASSLEGLAATNEKLFF
TRBV6-5 | NA | CASSPLAGGDEQFF
TRBV6-5 | medium-sized | CASSSGMYSPLHF
TRBV20-1 | few | CSARGGGWNEQFF
TRBV20-1 | many | CSAGGGNYGYTF
TRBV20-1 | medium-sized | CSATPRGTYEQYF
TRBV19 | once | CASSTHSGNTIYF
TRBV6-6 | many | CASSSGTGMTEAFF
TRBV6-5 | many | CASNRDTGANVLTF
TRBV19 | few | CASSISNGLAKNIQYF
TRBV29-1 | many | CSVKLADTQYF
TRBV5-1 | NA | CASSLVGQGLGGYTF
TRBV4-2 | few | CASSQGSSGLTDTQYF
TRBV14 | NA | CASSPQATDNTGELFF
TRBV6-2/TRBV6-3 | many | CASSPIRDTGELFF
TRBV20-1 | many | CSAKTGGEQYF